This TCR beta chain stems from a study of shared clonotypes between healthy human individuals. Overall study results and limits: Genetic and exposure-history diversity was limited by the few donors.

The assay was run at deep level. The sorted-subset replicate PCRs were given 150 to 200 ng DNA, which is 31,000 or so T cell genomes. TCRdb's table, derived via immunoSEQ multiplex PCR, lists solely in-frame clones and lacks some. The sample carries under 1,100,000 clones, about three quarters recorded once. In regard to this clone: Antigen unknown.

The TCR was taken from a man aged 18 to 30 in good health. The sample taken for sequencing was memory CD4+ T cells sorted from blood. Sample subset: CD45RA-negative fraction.

The CDR3 sequence is CASSLSFNTGELFF. The CDR3 nucleotides are TGCGCCAGCAGCCTAAGCTTTAACACCGGGGAGCTGTTTTTT. The chain recombines TRBV5-1 with TRBJ2-2; no firm D call. In germline, CDR1 is SGHRS, CDR2 YFSETQ. V was clipped by 4 bases and J by 2 bases, with 9 bases between them. The CDR3 is made up of 14 amino acids.